This T cell receptor (beta chain) was sequenced during a study of blood T cell repertoires in COVID-19. The wider study: Specimens from acute and convalescent COVID-19 originated in the United States, Italy and Spain. Sample material is recorded as cDNA or gDNA derived from T cells, B-cell-depleted T cells, or PBMCs.

Trimming shortened V by 0 bases and J by 7 bases, and 17 bases separated the two germline ends. This CDR3 has 15 amino acids. Germline lookup yields CDR1 SGHRS and CDR2 YFSETQ. Per the study methods: Reference gene primer amplification gave estimated nucleated cell counts. Repertoires were generated with immunoSEQ multiplex PCR, while TCRdb's copy carries only in-frame clones and drops some. V and J calls and clone size are as listed in that table; D and trimming were resolved from the DNA. Among fewer than 120,000 clones listed, over 65% were seen once. The genes are TRBV5-1 and TRBJ2-7; D is perhaps TRBD2 (6 bases). Sequencing was carried out using peripheral blood. This clonotype originated in an elderly woman with acute or convalescent COVID-19. CDR3: CASSLDPEGLGEQYF. The CDR3, as DNA: TGCGCCAGCAGCTTGGATCCGGAGGGCCTGGGGGAGCAGTACTTC.